Presented here are 4 T cell receptor beta chains from one specimen sequenced in a study of vaccination and CD4 T cells after COVID-19. Treatment given: approximately 11-day PBMC culture with coronavirus spike peptide pools or control peptides (ViraFEST assay). Antigens of these TCRs are unknown. Cultured CD4+ T-cell DNA underwent Oncomine TCR Beta short-read sequencing. TCRdb redid the calling of the PCR reads with MiXCR, one entry per CDR3 protein. The repertoire has over 10,000 distinct CDR3 sequences, about two fifths of them found once; the top ten carry about an eighth. The specimen was CD4+ T cells from blood, cultured in vitro. All receptors derive from a human donor who had recovered from COVID-19.

This clonotype has more than one count but fewer than ten. The chain joins TRBV15 to TRBJ2-4; perhaps TRBD2 as D (6 bases). Germline V gene sequence: CDR1 LNHNV, CDR2 YYDKDF (reference sequence). This CDR3 region has 14 residues. Trimming pared 0 bases from V and 16 bases from J, leaving 19 bases between. The CDR3 bases are TGTGCCACCAGCAGAGATACGGGAGAACAGATAGCTTACTTC. Translated: CATSRDTGEQIAYF.

CDR3 coding DNA: TGTGCCAGCAGCCAAGACAGGGTTCGGACCGGGGAGCTGTTTTTT. Translated: CASSQDRVRTGELFF. The chain joins TRBV28 to TRBJ2-2; 7 bases fit TRBD1. The CDR3 length is 15 residues. Germline CDR1 reads MDHEN; CDR2 reads SYDVKM. Unmatched junction bases numbered 9, after V lost 6 bases and J lost 5 bases.

This clonotype was counted a few times. This CDR3 reads CASSLSPGGGGELFF. CDR3 DNA sequence: TGTGCCAGCAGTTTATCGCCAGGGGGGGGCGGGGAGCTGTTTTTT. V and J are TRBV27 and TRBJ2-2; the D gene could be TRBD1 or TRBD2 (7 bases each). Trimming shortened V by 0 bases and J by 7 bases, and 12 bases separated the two germline ends. CDR1 and CDR2 (germline): MNHEY, SMNVEV (reference sequence). This CDR3 is 15 amino acids long.

V is TRBV5-1 and J is TRBJ2-3; 9 bases are a match to TRBD1. This CDR3 contains 15 residues. V shed 4 bases, J shed 6 bases, and the junction held 9 bases outside the gene matches. Germline values: CDR1 SGHRS, CDR2 YFSETQ. In DNA form, the CDR3 reads TGCGCCAGCAGCCGGACAGGGGATGGAGCGGATACGCAGTATTTT. Translation gives CASSRTGDGADTQYF.